These 13 T cell receptor beta chains were all obtained from the same sample, sequenced in a study of blood T cell repertoires in COVID-19. Measured with immunoSEQ multiplex PCR; TCRdb has only the in-frame clones, and not every one. This repertoire shows under 200,000 clones, about four fifths found once; its top ten account for nearly 3.5%. Material: PBMCs or T cells enriched from blood (not recorded which). All receptors come from a woman aged 60 to 75 who had recovered from COVID-19.

This chain joins TRBV5-1 and TRBJ2-6, with D perhaps matching TRBD1 (6 bases). The CDR3 loop spans 15 amino acids. Trimming took off 5 bases at V and 4 bases at J, with 13 bases between the two ends. Germline V lookup: CDR1 SGHRS, CDR2 YFSETQ. CDR3 nucleotide sequence: TGCGCCAGCAGTTCAGGGGTTACAGGGGCCAACGTCCTGACTTTC. Protein sequence: CASSSGVTGANVLTF.

The chain recombines TRBV5-1 with TRBJ2-7; 13 bases align to TRBD2. CDR1 and CDR2 (germline): SGHRS, YFSETQ. CDR3 size: 15 residues. With 4 bases clipped from V and 6 bases from J, the junction kept 7 bases outside the gene matches. The CDR3 DNA reads TGCGCCAGCAGCGTAACTAGCGGGGGGGCCTCCGAGCAGTACTTC. It is translated as CASSVTSGGASEQYF.

The rearrangement uses TRBV4-2 and TRBJ1-3, with TRBD1 matching 7 bases. With 0 bases clipped from V and 7 bases from J, the junction kept 0 bases outside the gene matches. The CDR3 runs 13 residues. Germline V gene lookup returns CDR1 LGHNA and CDR2 YNFKEQ. In nucleotides, the CDR3 is TGTGCCAGCAGCCAAGACAGGGGGAACACCATATATTTT. The encoded protein is CASSQDRGNTIYF.

The chain joins TRBV24-1 to TRBJ2-1, with 11 positions matching TRBD1. Germline lookup yields CDR1 KGHDR and CDR2 SFDVKD. After removal of 7 bases from V and 6 bases from J, the junction contained 10 bases not matched to a gene. CDR3 length equals 16 residues. The CDR3 reads CATRGVYGQGANEQFF. As DNA, the CDR3 is TGTGCCACCAGGGGGGTGTACGGACAGGGGGCCAATGAGCAGTTCTTC.

V and J are TRBV13 and TRBJ2-3, with TRBD2 matching 14 bases. Trimming at V came to 5 bases and at J to 3 bases, leaving 7 bases not matched to a gene. This CDR3 has 17 residues. CDR1 is PRHDT and CDR2 is FYEKMQ in the germline V gene (reference sequence). Written as DNA, the CDR3 is TGTGCCAGCAGCCGACTAGCGGGGGGGCCGGGGACAGATACGCAGTATTTT. Translating gives CASSRLAGGPGTDTQYF.

The chain has TRBV13 and TRBJ1-2; D gene ambiguous. CDR3 length: 13 residues. The germline V gene encodes CDR1 PRHDT and CDR2 FYEKMQ (reference sequence). V dropped 0 bases and J dropped 3 bases, with 5 bases sitting between them. CDR3 DNA sequence: TGTGCCAGCAGCTTAGGGACTTACTATGGCTACACCTTC. Translating gives CASSLGTYYGYTF.

The J gene is TRBJ2-7, the V gene TRBV19, with TRBD1 matching 10 bases. V lost 5 bases to trimming and J lost 3 bases; unmatched junction nucleotides: 7. Germline assignment: CDR1 LNHDA and CDR2 SQIVND (reference sequence). The CDR3 runs 15 residues. The CDR3 DNA reads TGTGCCAGTAGTTCAGGTTGGACAGGGGGCTACGAGCAGTACTTC. Protein sequence: CASSSGWTGGYEQYF.

The chain combines TRBV6-5 with TRBJ2-5, with 7 bases lining up with TRBD1. CDR1 is MNHEY, CDR2 SVGAGI, per germline. This CDR3 contains 13 residues. Trimming at V came to 2 bases and at J to 5 bases, leaving 2 bases not matched to a gene. CDR3: CASSYEGQETQYF. CDR3 in DNA: TGTGCCAGCAGTTACGAGGGACAGGAGACCCAGTACTTC.

This sequence joins TRBV11-3 and TRBJ2-2; D may be TRBD2 (6 bases). From germline, CDR1 is SGHNT and CDR2 YENEEA. V was shortened by 5 bases and J by 4 bases, with 14 bases between the two germline ends. The CDR3 extends over 15 amino acids. The CDR3 coding sequence is TGTGCCAGCAGCCCCGGCGGGGTTGGCACCGGGGAGCTGTTTTTT. It yields the protein CASSPGGVGTGELFF.

The rearrangement uses TRBV7-6 and TRBJ2-7; D unclear. Trimming took 6 bases from V and 1 from J, leaving 4 bases between them. CDR1 SGHVS and CDR2 FNYEAQ come from the germline V gene. This CDR3 spans 11 amino acids. The CDR3 region is CASRASYEQYF. The CDR3 DNA reads TGTGCCAGCAGGGCATCCTACGAGCAGTACTTC.

The chain employs TRBV18 and TRBJ2-1; 9 bases are a match to TRBD1. The ends lost 8 bases at V and 8 bases at J; junction bases unmatched: 10. The germline V gene encodes CDR1 KGHSH and CDR2 LQKENI. The CDR3 runs 14 residues. The CDR3 coding sequence is TGTGCCAGCGGGACCGGGACAGGGCGATATGAGCAGTTCTTC. Translation: CASGTGTGRYEQFF.

The chain couples TRBV7-9 to TRBJ1-2; unclear D gene. Trimming left V 3 bases short and J 4 bases short, with 12 bases between. CDR1 and CDR2 (germline): SEHNR, FQNEAQ (reference sequence). This CDR3 has 14 amino acids. The CDR3 reads CASSFSGSSYGYTF. CDR3 DNA: TGTGCCAGCAGCTTTTCAGGTTCTTCCTATGGCTACACCTTC.

The rearrangement links TRBV19 to TRBJ1-1; 7 bases map to TRBD1. The CDR3 consists of 17 residues. V trimming: 5 bases; J trimming: 0 bases; junction bases outside the gene matches: 12. CDR1 is LNHDA and CDR2 is SQIVND in the germline V gene (reference sequence). The CDR3 DNA sequence: TGTGCCAGTAGTCCCCGACAGGGACCCGTCATGAACACTGAAGCTTTCTTT. As protein: CASSPRQGPVMNTEAFF.